The 18 T cell receptor beta chains given below trace back to one sample, sequenced in a study of blood T cells in healthy people across ages (dated by TCRdb to between 2014 and 2017). Library preparation was by 5' RACE. The second PCR ran for about 7 to 11 cycles and used a J-beta primer mix along with a sample-barcoded 5' primer. Through fastp at Q25 and MiXCR, TCRdb rebuilt clones from the public reads, retaining in-frame beta chains. Every distinct CDR3 protein forms one entry, paired with its most common genes and DNA. In this sample the table shows 1.8 million or so distinct CDR3 sequences, more than 35% of which occur a single time. 20% to 25% of the sample belongs to the ten largest clones. Material: blood. All receptors derive from a human donor in good health.

V usage is TRBV12-3 or TRBV12-4 and J usage is TRBJ2-1; D is undetermined. Trimming took 3 bases from V and 9 from J, leaving 6 bases between them. The CDR3 runs 11 residues. Written as DNA, the CDR3 is TGTGCCAGCAGTTTTTTTATTGAGCAGTTCTTC. Residues: CASSFFIEQFF.

This clonotype was recorded at least ten times. This chain connects TRBV29-1 to TRBJ2-5; 8 bases fit TRBD2. TRBJ2-7 explains the end of the DNA better; the J call may be wrong. The CDR3 is 16 residues long. Germline CDR1 is SQVTM and CDR2 is ANQGSEA. The CDR3: CSVISPSAGAGDEQYF. The DNA of the CDR3 is TGCAGCGTTATTTCCCCCTCAGCGGGGGCAGGAGACGAGCAGTACTTC.

This chain connects TRBV7-6 to TRBJ2-7, with 7 bases aligning to TRBD1. Looked up from germline, CDR1 is SGHVS and CDR2 is FNYEAQ. J lost 2 bases, V lost 5 bases, and 9 bases had no gene match. There are 15 residues in the CDR3. CDR3 in amino acids: CASSLTTGRAYEQYF. CDR3 coding DNA: TGTGCCAGCAGCCTCACGACAGGGAGAGCCTACGAGCAGTACTTC.

In its sample, this clonotype was seen a few times. The chain is built from TRBV7-2 and TRBJ1-4, with 9 bases fitting TRBD1. V shed 3 bases, J shed 11 bases, and the junction held 4 bases outside the gene matches. Germline CDR1 is SGHTA and CDR2 is FQGNSA. The CDR3 length is 13 residues. CDR3: CASSLGTGWKLFF. In DNA form, the CDR3 reads TGTGCCAGCAGCTTGGGGACAGGGTGGAAACTGTTTTTT.

The table lists this clonotype with a few counts. This chain connects TRBV4-3 to TRBJ1-2; a possible D gene is TRBD1 (5 bases). This CDR3 has 14 residues. Germline V gene sequence: CDR1 LGHNA, CDR2 YSLEER. The V end lost 1 base, the J end lost 8 bases, and 14 bases lay between the germline ends. CDR3 nucleotide sequence: TGCGCCAGCAGCCAAGTTGCGGGGGGTAGGGGCTACACCTTC. Translation: CASSQVAGGRGYTF.

The sample holds a few counts of this clonotype. The V gene is TRBV28, the J gene TRBJ2-7; 7 bases fit TRBD1. This CDR3 contains 15 residues. Germline-derived CDR1 and CDR2 are MDHEN and SYDVKM. V was clipped by 5 bases and J by 3 bases; unmatched bases: 10. The CDR3 DNA reads as TGTGCCAGCAGTGATCCGGGACAGTTGATCTACGAGCAGTACTTC. It yields the protein CASSDPGQLIYEQYF.

This clonotype has only a few counts. The rearrangement uses TRBV7-2 and TRBJ2-5; 12 nucleotides agree with TRBD2. V was pared by 4 bases and J by 1 base, with 4 bases of the junction left unmatched. From germline, CDR1 is SGHTA and CDR2 FQGNSA. This CDR3 has 16 amino acids. The DNA for the CDR3 is TGTGCCAGCAGCTCCCTAGCGGGGGGGTCCCAAGAGACCCAGTACTTC. Translating gives CASSSLAGGSQETQYF.

V usage is TRBV7-2 and J usage is TRBJ2-3, with 7 bases matching TRBD2. The CDR3 runs to 13 residues. Germline trimming cut 5 bases from V and 8 bases from J; bases unmatched to any gene: 7. CDR1 is SGHTA and CDR2 is FQGNSA in the germline V gene. The CDR3 region is CASSMGGKGTQYF. The CDR3 nucleotides are TGTGCCAGCAGCATGGGGGGGAAGGGTACGCAGTATTTT.

This clonotype was observed a single time. The chain links TRBV9 to TRBJ2-5; 15 nucleotides line up with TRBD2. Per germline, CDR1 SGDLS and CDR2 YYNGEE. There are 18 residues in the CDR3. The V gene end was trimmed by 3 bases and the J gene end by 11 bases; junction bases not matched to a gene: 17. As DNA, the CDR3 is TGTGCCAGCAGCGAGCCGGGACTAGCGGGGGGCCTCTATGGTGAGCAGTACTTC. Amino acids: CASSEPGLAGGLYGEQYF.

This clonotype was observed a handful of times. The chain links TRBV4-1 to TRBJ2-1, with a possible D match to TRBD2 (5 bases). The CDR3 is 13 residues long. The V gene lost 5 bases and the J gene lost 5 bases, with 10 bases spanning the gap. CDR1 MGHRA and CDR2 YSYEKL come from the germline V gene. The CDR3 loop reads CASSRGSDNEQFF. In DNA, the CDR3 is TGCGCCAGCAGCAGAGGGTCGGACAATGAGCAGTTCTTC.

This clonotype was recorded a few times. Here the CDR3 reads CASSFSLFQETQYF. The CDR3 region has the DNA TGTGCCAGCAGTTTCAGCCTATTCCAAGAGACCCAGTACTTC. The V call is TRBV12-3 or TRBV12-4, the J call TRBJ2-5; D is undetermined. The V gene lost 3 bases and the J gene lost 1 base, with 9 bases spanning the gap. The CDR3 totals 14 residues.

The table lists this clonotype with a few counts. The chain links TRBV7-3 to TRBJ1-2, with 10 nucleotides matching TRBD1. Germline trimming cut 3 bases from V and 7 bases from J; bases unmatched to any gene: 2. CDR1 SGHTA and CDR2 FQGTGA come from the germline V gene. CDR3 size: 13 residues. The CDR3 coding sequence is TGTGCCAGCAGCTTGACAGGGGGCTCTGGCTACACCTTC. Translated, it gives CASSLTGGSGYTF.

The chain carries TRBV7-8 and TRBJ2-1; 12 nucleotides align to TRBD2. Per germline, CDR1 SGHVS and CDR2 FQNEAQ. This CDR3 spans 19 amino acids. The junction had 17 bases not matched to a gene; V was cut back by 3 bases and J by 8 bases. The CDR3: CASSLGLAGSDHQVYEQFF. The CDR3 DNA reads TGTGCCAGCAGCTTGGGACTAGCGGGTTCGGACCACCAGGTATATGAGCAGTTCTTC.

The chain carries TRBV7-9 and TRBJ2-1, with D perhaps TRBD2 (5 bases). Per the germline V gene, CDR1 is SEHNR and CDR2 is FQNEAQ (reference sequence). The CDR3 is 16 residues long. V lost 4 bases, J lost 5 bases, and 18 bases lay in between. In DNA, the CDR3 is TGTGCCAGCAGCTCAAAGCTAGCTGGAGTTCACAATGAGCAGTTCTTC. Its protein product is CASSSKLAGVHNEQFF.

This clonotype has a handful of counts. The V call is TRBV5-1, the J call TRBJ2-5; D gene unclear. V lost 3 bases to trimming and J lost 5 bases, with 11 bases between them. This CDR3 region has 13 residues. From germline, CDR1 is SGHRS and CDR2 YFSETQ. CDR3 DNA sequence: TGCGCCAGCAGCTCGACCTTCGGGGAGACCCAGTACTTC. Its translation: CASSSTFGETQYF.

The chain employs TRBV7-2 and TRBJ2-6; unclear D gene. The germline V and J ends were trimmed by 9 bases and 0 bases, with 9 bases remaining between them. The CDR3 sequence is 14 residues long. The germline V gene has CDR1 SGHTA and CDR2 FQGNSA. This chain's CDR3 is CARDAYSGANVLTF. In DNA, the CDR3 is TGTGCCAGGGACGCCTACTCTGGGGCCAACGTCCTGACTTTC.

V gene TRBV4-3 combines with J gene TRBJ2-1, with TRBD1 as a possible D gene (5 bases). This CDR3 contains 13 residues. V was shortened by 1 base and J by 10 bases, with 11 bases between the two germline ends. In germline, CDR1 is LGHNA, CDR2 YSLEER. CDR3 in DNA: TGCGCCAGCAGCCAAGTCAGGGTCTCGGAGCAGTTCTTC. Protein sequence: CASSQVRVSEQFF.

V usage is TRBV27 and J usage is TRBJ1-6, with a possible D match to TRBD1 (6 bases). Germline V gives CDR1 MNHEY, CDR2 SMNVEV (reference sequence). The CDR3 contains 13 residues. V shed 4 bases and J shed 6 bases, with 7 bases lying between them. CDR3: CASSWTANSPLHF. For the CDR3, the DNA is TGTGCCAGCAGTTGGACAGCTAATTCACCCCTCCACTTT.